The entry below describes one TCR beta chain. Antigen specificity is unknown. These data originate in a study of blood T cells in healthy people across ages. Findings and caveats of the study: TCR beta diversity, measured per million T cells, fell in a roughly linear way with age. No conclusive comparison of naive versus antigen-experienced cells was possible with unsorted PBMCs.

Sample-barcoded 5' priming and a J-beta primer mix drove a second PCR of about 6 to 12 cycles. Through a template-switch adaptor with 12 random nucleotides, each cDNA molecule received a tag. Each single sample gave us at least 3 million CDR3-containing paired-end reads. MiXCR, run by TCRdb on the 5' RACE reads, gives a single entry per CDR3 protein. Seen here are 450,000 to 700,000 distinct CDR3 sequences, 27% observed once, and the top ten hold around 20%. This CDR3 region has 15 residues. From germline, CDR1 is SGHTA and CDR2 FQGNSA. Trimming took off 3 bases at V and 2 bases at J, with 12 bases between the two ends.

This chain connects TRBV7-2 to TRBJ2-3; tentative D call: TRBD2 (5 bases). Sequencing used blood. This clonotype was obtained from a woman in her sixties or seventies in good health. This CDR3 is CASSFQLDVTDTQYF. The CDR3 DNA reads as TGTGCCAGCAGCTTCCAACTAGACGTCACAGATACGCAGTATTTT.